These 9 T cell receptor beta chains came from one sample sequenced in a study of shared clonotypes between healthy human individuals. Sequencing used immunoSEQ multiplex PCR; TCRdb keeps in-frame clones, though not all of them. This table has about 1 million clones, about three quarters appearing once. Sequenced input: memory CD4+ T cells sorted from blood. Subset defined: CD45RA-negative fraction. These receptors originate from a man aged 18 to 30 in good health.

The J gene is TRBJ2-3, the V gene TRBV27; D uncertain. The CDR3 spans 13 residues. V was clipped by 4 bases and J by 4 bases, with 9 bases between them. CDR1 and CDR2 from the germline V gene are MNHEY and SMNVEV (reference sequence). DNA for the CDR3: TGTGCCAGCAGTTCCCGTGGTCCAGATACGCAGTATTTT. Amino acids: CASSSRGPDTQYF.

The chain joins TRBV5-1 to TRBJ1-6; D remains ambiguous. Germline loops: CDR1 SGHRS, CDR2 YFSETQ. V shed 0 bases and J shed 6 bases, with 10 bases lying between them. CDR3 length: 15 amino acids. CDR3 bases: TGCGCCAGCAGCTTGGACGGGAATCGTAATTCACCCCTCCACTTT. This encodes CASSLDGNRNSPLHF.

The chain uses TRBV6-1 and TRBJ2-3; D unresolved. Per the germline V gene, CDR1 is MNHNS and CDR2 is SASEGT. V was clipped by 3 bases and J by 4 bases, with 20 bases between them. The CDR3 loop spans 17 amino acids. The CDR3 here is CASSDGLSRSWADTQYF. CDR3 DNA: TGTGCCAGCAGTGACGGCCTTTCTAGGTCATGGGCAGATACGCAGTATTTT.

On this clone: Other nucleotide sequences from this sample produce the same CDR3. For the CDR3, the DNA is TGCGCCAGCAGCTTGGTGGCTGGTTCCTACAATGAGCAGTTCTTC. Protein: CASSLVAGSYNEQFF. The chain recombines TRBV5-1 with TRBJ2-1, with D unclear. V was trimmed by 0 bases and J by 1 base, leaving 8 bases between them. CDR3 length: 15 residues. Looked up from germline, CDR1 is SGHRS and CDR2 is YFSETQ.

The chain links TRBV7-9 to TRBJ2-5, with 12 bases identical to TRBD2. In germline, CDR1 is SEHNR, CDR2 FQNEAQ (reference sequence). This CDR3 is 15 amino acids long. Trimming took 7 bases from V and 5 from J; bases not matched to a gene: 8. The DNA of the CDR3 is TGTGCCAGCATAGCTAGCGGGGGGGCCTTTGAGACCCAGTACTTC. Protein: CASIASGGAFETQYF. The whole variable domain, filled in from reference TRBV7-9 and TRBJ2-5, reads DTGVSQNPRHKITKRGQNVTFRCDPISEHNRLYWYRQTLGQGPEFLTYFQNEAQLEKSRLLSDRFSAERPKGSFSTLEIQRTEQGDSAMYLCASIASGGAFETQYFGPGTRLLVL.

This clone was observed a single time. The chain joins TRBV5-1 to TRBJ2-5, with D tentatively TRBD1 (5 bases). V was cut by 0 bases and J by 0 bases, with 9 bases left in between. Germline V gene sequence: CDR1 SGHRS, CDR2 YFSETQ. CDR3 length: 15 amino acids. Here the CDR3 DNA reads TGCGCCAGCAGCTTGGAGGACACCTACCAAGAGACCCAGTACTTC. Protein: CASSLEDTYQETQYF.

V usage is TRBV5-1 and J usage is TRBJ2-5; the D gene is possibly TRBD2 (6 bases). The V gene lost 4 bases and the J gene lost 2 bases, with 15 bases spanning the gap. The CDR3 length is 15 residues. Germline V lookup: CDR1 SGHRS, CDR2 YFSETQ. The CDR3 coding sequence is TGCGCCAGCAGCCAGGCGGGGCCGCCACAAGAGACCCAGTACTTC. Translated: CASSQAGPPQETQYF. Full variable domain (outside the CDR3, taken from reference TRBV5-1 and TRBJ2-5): KAGVTQTPRYLIKTRGQQVTLSCSPISGHRSVSWYQQTPGQGLQFLFEYFSETQRNKGNFPGRFSGRQFSNSRSEMNVSTLELGDSALYLCASSQAGPPQETQYFGPGTRLLVL.

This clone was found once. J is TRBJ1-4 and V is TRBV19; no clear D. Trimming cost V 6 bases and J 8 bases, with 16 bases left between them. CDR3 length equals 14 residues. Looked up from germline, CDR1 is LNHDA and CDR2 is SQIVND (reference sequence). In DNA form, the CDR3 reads TGTGCCAGTAGCATCCTGGGTTTAGGGGAAAAACTGTTTTTT. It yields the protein CASSILGLGEKLFF.

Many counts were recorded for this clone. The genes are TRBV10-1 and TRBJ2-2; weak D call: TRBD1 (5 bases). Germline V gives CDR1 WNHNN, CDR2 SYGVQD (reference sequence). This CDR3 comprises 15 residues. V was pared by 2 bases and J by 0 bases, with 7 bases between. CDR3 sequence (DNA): TGCGCCAGCAGTGAGGGGGCCCCGAACACCGGGGAGCTGTTTTTT. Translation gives CASSEGAPNTGELFF.